Below are 12 T cell receptor beta chains sequenced from a single sample in a study of response to subunit inactivated influenza vaccine. Using its own MiXCR run on the RT-PCR reads, TCRdb lists one record per CDR3 protein. The sample lists 500,000 or so distinct CDR3 sequences; approximately 11% were seen once. The sequences come from PBMCs from blood, collected roughly 48 days after vaccination. These receptors were taken from a man between 45 and 60 years old who received an inactivated influenza vaccine.

The rearrangement joins TRBV7-9 to TRBJ2-5, with D possibly being TRBD1 or TRBD2 (6 bases each). V lost 4 bases and J 3 bases, leaving 12 bases between the germline ends. The CDR3 consists of 14 residues. Germline V gives CDR1 SEHNR, CDR2 FQNEAQ (reference sequence). The CDR3 bases are TGTGCCAGCAGCTGGAGGGGGACGGAAGAGACCCAGTACTTC. Translation gives CASSWRGTEETQYF.

This clonotype was counted a few times. The chain couples TRBV4-2 to TRBJ2-1; D not resolved. This CDR3 comprises 17 residues. CDR1 is LGHNA, CDR2 YNFKEQ, per germline. V gave up 0 bases and J gave up 6 bases, with 18 bases separating them. CDR3 loop: CASSQDPLLTTANEQFF. The DNA of the CDR3 is TGTGCCAGCAGCCAAGACCCGCTCCTCACGACTGCCAATGAGCAGTTCTTC.

The chain combines TRBV20-1 with TRBJ2-5; TRBD1 might be the D (6 bases). The germline V and J ends were trimmed by 4 bases and 4 bases, with 22 bases remaining between them. This CDR3 contains 16 residues. Germline V gives CDR1 DFQATT, CDR2 SNEGSKA (reference sequence). In DNA form, the CDR3 reads TGCAGTGCTATCCTTAACTTTGAATCAGGGGTAGAGACCCAGTACTTC. Translating it yields CSAILNFESGVETQYF.

The rearrangement uses TRBV3-1 and TRBJ2-1; a possible D gene is TRBD2 (5 bases). Germline CDR1 and CDR2: LGHDT and YNNKEL (reference sequence). This CDR3 contains 15 residues. Trimming took off 1 base at V and 7 bases at J, with 14 bases between the two ends. The chain's CDR3 is CASSQAGILVNEQFF. CDR3 coding DNA: TGTGCCAGCAGCCAAGCCGGGATCCTCGTTAATGAGCAGTTCTTC.

This clonotype showed up many times. The chain carries TRBV6-5 and TRBJ2-7, with D possibly TRBD2 on 6 matching bases. The germline V gene has CDR1 MNHEY and CDR2 SVGAGI. The CDR3 has 14 residues. Trimming pared 2 bases from V and 0 bases from J, leaving 8 bases between. The CDR3 protein is CASSYRGSSYEQYF. The CDR3 DNA reads as TGTGCCAGCAGTTACCGGGGGAGCTCCTACGAGCAGTACTTC.

This clonotype was counted only a few times. The CDR3 DNA sequence: TGTGCCATCAGTGCAAGTAGACAGGGCCGCAATCAGCCCCAGCATTTT. This translates into CAISASRQGRNQPQHF. The chain employs TRBV10-3 and TRBJ1-5; TRBD1 matches at 7 bases. The CDR3 covers 16 residues. Per the germline V gene, CDR1 is ENHRY and CDR2 is SYGVKD. With V trimmed by 4 bases and J by 2 bases, 8 bases remained unmatched.

The rearrangement links TRBV12-3 or TRBV12-4 to TRBJ1-1; no clear D gene. This CDR3 region has 15 residues. V was shortened by 7 bases and J by 3 bases, with 18 bases between the two germline ends. The CDR3 DNA reads as TGTGCCAGCACCCGGGCTTTGGGAAGGGACACTGAAGCTTTCTTT. As protein: CASTRALGRDTEAFF.

This chain connects TRBV9 to TRBJ2-2, with 8 nucleotides matching TRBD2. CDR1 and CDR2 from the germline V gene are SGDLS and YYNGEE. This CDR3 contains 16 residues. The ends lost 1 base at V and 1 base at J; junction bases unmatched: 3. The CDR3 sequence is CASSVSLAGNTGELFF. The CDR3 DNA reads TGTGCCAGCAGCGTATCCCTAGCGGGGAACACCGGGGAGCTGTTTTTT.

V gene TRBV24-1 combines with J gene TRBJ2-1; tentatively, D is TRBD1 (6 bases). Germline assignment: CDR1 KGHDR and CDR2 SFDVKD. Trimming left V 9 bases short and J 0 bases short, with 17 bases between. CDR3 length equals 16 residues. CDR3 sequence reads: CATGGEGGSSYNEQFF. Written as DNA, the CDR3 is TGTGCCACCGGGGGCGAAGGGGGAAGCTCCTACAATGAGCAGTTCTTC.

This clonotype was seen ten or more times. This chain connects TRBV20-1 to TRBJ2-7; no reliable D call. The CDR3 contains 13 residues. The germline CDR1 and CDR2 sequences are DFQATT and SNEGSKA (reference sequence). V shed 6 bases and J shed 3 bases, with 15 bases lying between them. CDR3 DNA sequence: TGCAGTGCGTCCAGCATGGGTTACTACGAGCAGTACTTC. Amino acid sequence: CSASSMGYYEQYF.

This clonotype was seen repeatedly, ten times or more. V usage is TRBV24-1 and J usage is TRBJ2-1; 13 nucleotides line up with TRBD2. Trimming at V came to 4 bases and at J to 5 bases, leaving 10 bases not matched to a gene. The CDR3 is 18 amino acids. Looked up from germline, CDR1 is KGHDR and CDR2 is SFDVKD. CDR3 DNA sequence: TGTGCCACCAGTGACCCAACTAGCGGGGGGGCGGTAAACAATGAGCAGTTCTTC. It specifies CATSDPTSGGAVNNEQFF.

Ten or more counts support this clonotype. J is TRBJ1-4 and V is TRBV12-3 or TRBV12-4; 9 bases line up with TRBD1. The CDR3 loop spans 14 amino acids. After removal of 6 bases from V and 3 bases from J, the junction contained 2 bases not matched to a gene. The chain's CDR3 is CASSGTGPNEKLFF. The CDR3 DNA reads TGTGCCAGCAGCGGGACAGGGCCTAATGAAAAACTGTTTTTT.